The T cell receptor beta chain under discussion was sequenced for a study of blood T cell repertoires in COVID-19. Overall study context: The United States, Italy and Spain provided the acute and convalescent COVID-19 samples. The cDNA or gDNA used as material had been derived from T cells, B-cell-depleted T cells, or PBMCs.

As originally analysed: Estimation of nucleated cell counts was performed using reference gene primer amplification. The data were produced by immunoSEQ multiplex PCR, yet TCRdb's version contains in-frame clones alone and is incomplete. V and J calls and clone size are copied from that table; D and trimming were computed from the DNA. This table holds 100,000 to 150,000 clones, approximately 83% found once. This CDR3 comprises 13 residues. The V gene lost 4 bases and the J gene lost 6 bases, with 9 bases spanning the gap. The V gene's germline CDR1 is SGHAT and CDR2 FQNNGV. The sequence came from a woman of 80 years or more with acute or convalescent COVID-19. The rearrangement uses TRBV11-2 and TRBJ2-2, with a tentative D call TRBD1 (6 bases). The sequenced sample consisted of peripheral blood. CDR3 protein: CASSYQGPGELFF. The CDR3 coding sequence is TGTGCCAGCAGCTACCAGGGGCCCGGGGAGCTGTTTTTT.